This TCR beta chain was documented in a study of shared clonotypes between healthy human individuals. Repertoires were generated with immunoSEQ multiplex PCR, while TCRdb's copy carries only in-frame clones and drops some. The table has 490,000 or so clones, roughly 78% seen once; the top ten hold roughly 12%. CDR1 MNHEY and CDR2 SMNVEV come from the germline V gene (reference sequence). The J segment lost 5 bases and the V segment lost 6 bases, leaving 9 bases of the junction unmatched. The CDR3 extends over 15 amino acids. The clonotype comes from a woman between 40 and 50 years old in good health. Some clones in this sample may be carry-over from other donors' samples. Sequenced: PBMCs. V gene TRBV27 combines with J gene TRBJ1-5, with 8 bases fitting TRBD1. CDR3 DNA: TGTGCCAGCAGCAGGGGGCTACATGGGGATCAGCCCCAGCATTTT. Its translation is CASSRGLHGDQPQHF.